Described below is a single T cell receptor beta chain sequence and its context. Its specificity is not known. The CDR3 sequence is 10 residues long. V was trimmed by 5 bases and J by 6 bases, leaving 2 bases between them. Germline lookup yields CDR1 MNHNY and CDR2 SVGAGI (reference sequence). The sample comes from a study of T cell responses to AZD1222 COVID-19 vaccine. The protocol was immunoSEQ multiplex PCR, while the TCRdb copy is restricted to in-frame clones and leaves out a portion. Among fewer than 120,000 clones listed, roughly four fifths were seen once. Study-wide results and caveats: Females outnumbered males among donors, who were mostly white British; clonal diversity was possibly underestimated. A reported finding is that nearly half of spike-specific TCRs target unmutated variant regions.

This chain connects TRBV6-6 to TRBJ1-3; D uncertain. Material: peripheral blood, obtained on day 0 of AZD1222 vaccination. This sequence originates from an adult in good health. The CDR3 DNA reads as TGTGCCAGCAGTAAAAACACCATATATTTT. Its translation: CASSKNTIYF.